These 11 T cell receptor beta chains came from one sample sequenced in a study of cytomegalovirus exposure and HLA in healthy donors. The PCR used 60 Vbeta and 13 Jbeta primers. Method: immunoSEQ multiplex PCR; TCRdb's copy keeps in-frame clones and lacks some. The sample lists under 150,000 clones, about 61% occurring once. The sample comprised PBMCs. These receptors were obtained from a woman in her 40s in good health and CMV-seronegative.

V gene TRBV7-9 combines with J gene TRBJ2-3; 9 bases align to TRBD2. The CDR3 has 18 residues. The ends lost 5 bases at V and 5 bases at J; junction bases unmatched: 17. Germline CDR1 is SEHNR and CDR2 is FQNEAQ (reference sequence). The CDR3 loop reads CASSPVASGAWLVDTQYF. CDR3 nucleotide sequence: TGTGCCAGCAGCCCAGTGGCTAGCGGGGCCTGGCTTGTAGATACGCAGTATTTT.

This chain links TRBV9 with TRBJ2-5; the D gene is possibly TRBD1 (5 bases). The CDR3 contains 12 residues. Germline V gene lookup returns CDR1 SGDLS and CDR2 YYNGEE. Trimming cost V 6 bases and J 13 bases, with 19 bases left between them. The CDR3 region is CASTNRDSYLYF. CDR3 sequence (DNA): TGTGCCAGCACCAACCGAGACAGCTATTTGTACTTC.

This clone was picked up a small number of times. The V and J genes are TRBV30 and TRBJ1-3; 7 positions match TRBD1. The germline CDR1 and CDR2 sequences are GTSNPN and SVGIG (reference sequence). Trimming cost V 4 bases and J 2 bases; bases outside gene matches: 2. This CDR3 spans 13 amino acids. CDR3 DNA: TGTGCCTGGAACAGGGGAACTGGAAACACCATATATTTT. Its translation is CAWNRGTGNTIYF.

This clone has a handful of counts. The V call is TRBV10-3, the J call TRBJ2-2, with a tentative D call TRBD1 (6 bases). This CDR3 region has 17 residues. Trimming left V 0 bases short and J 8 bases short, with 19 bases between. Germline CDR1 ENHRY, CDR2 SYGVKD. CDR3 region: CAISESEVRGALGELFF. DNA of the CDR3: TGTGCCATCAGTGAGTCGGAGGTCAGGGGAGCTTTGGGGGAGCTGTTTTTT.

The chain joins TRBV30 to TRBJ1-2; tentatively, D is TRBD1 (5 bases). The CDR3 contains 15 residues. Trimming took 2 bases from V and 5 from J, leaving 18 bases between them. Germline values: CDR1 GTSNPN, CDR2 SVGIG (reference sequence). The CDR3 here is CAWSNQGPGGYGYTF. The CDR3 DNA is TGTGCCTGGAGTAATCAGGGACCCGGGGGTTATGGCTACACCTTC.

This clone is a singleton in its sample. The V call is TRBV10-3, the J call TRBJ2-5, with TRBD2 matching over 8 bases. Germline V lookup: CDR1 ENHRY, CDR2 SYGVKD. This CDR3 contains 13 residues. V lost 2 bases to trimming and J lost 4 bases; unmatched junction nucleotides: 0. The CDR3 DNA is TGTGCCATCAGTGAGCGGGGGGGAGAGACCCAGTACTTC. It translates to CAISERGGETQYF.

The CDR3 DNA is TGTGCCAGCAGTTCCCGGGACAGGGGCTACGAGCAGTACTTC. Its translation is CASSSRDRGYEQYF. The rearrangement uses TRBV6-5 and TRBJ2-7; 10 bases are a match to TRBD1. Trimming cost V 4 bases and J 3 bases; bases outside gene matches: 3. There are 14 residues in the CDR3. Germline CDR1 MNHEY, CDR2 SVGAGI.

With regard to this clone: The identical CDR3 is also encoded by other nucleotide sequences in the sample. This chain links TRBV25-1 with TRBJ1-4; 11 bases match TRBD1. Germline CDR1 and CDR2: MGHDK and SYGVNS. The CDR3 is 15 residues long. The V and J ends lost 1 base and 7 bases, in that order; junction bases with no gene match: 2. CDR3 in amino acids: CASSELGTGGEKLFF. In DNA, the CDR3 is TGTGCCAGCAGTGAATTAGGGACAGGGGGTGAAAAACTGTTTTTT. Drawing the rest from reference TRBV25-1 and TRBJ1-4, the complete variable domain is EADIYQTPRYLVIGTGKKITLECSQTMGHDKMYWYQQDPGMELHLIHYSYGVNSTEKGDLSSESTVSRIRTEHFPLTLESARPSHTSQYLCASSELGTGGEKLFFGSGTQLSVL.

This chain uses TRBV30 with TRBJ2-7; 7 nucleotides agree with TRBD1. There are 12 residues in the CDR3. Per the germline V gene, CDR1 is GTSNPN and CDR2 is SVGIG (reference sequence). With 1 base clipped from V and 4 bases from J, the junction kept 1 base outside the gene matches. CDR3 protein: CAWSGRGYEQYF. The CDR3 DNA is TGTGCCTGGAGTGGCAGGGGGTACGAGCAGTACTTC.

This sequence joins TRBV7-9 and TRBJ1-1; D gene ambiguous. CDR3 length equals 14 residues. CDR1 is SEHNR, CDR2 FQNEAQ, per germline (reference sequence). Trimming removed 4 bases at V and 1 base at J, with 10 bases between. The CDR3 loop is CASSYPSWNTEAFF. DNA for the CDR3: TGTGCCAGCAGCTATCCTAGCTGGAACACTGAAGCTTTCTTT.

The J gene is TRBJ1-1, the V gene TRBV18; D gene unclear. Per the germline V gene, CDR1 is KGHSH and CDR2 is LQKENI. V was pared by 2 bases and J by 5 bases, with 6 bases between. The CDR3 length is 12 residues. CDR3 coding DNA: TGTGCCAGCTCACCAGGGGAGACTGAAGCTTTCTTT. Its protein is CASSPGETEAFF.